The 5 T cell receptor beta chains below were found in one sample sequenced in a study of spatial heterogeneity in lung cancer. The antigens these receptors bind are not known. The study's findings and limits: Tumor mutation counts were tracked by expanded intratumoral alpha and beta TCR counts.

TCRdb reprocessed the 5' RACE reads with MiXCR, giving one entry per CDR3 protein. Of approximately 7,000 distinct CDR3 sequences listed, approximately 14% are singletons. The sample's time point: sample taken at primary tumor resection. Specimen: lung tumor tissue, collected at surgery. Receptors were obtained from a male donor with early-stage non-small cell lung cancer.

This clonotype was found many times. Because this beta chain is a stray read in a library intended to capture alpha chains, its abundance should not be given much weight. The chain links TRBV10-3 to TRBJ2-7; D could derive from TRBD1 or TRBD2 (5 bases each). The length of the CDR3 is 15 residues. CDR1 and CDR2 from the germline V gene are ENHRY and SYGVKD. Deletions cut 0 bases from V and 4 bases from J, with 13 bases between. Here the CDR3 DNA reads TGTGCCATCAGTGAGTCTAAAAAGGGGACGTACGAGCAGTACTTC. Translating it yields CAISESKKGTYEQYF.

This clonotype was recorded at least ten times. This beta chain appears as a stray read in a library generated for alpha chains; its size is not informative. This CDR3 is CSARIPSGRGSPDTQYF. The CDR3, as DNA: TGCAGTGCTAGGATACCCAGTGGGAGAGGTAGCCCAGATACGCAGTATTTT. V and J are TRBV20-1 and TRBJ2-3, with a tentative D call TRBD2 (5 bases). Germline V gives CDR1 DFQATT, CDR2 SNEGSKA (reference sequence). This CDR3 is built from 17 residues. Trimming stripped 3 bases from V and 4 bases from J, with 23 bases between.

This clonotype has ten or more counts. The library was prepared for alpha chains; this beta chain is a stray read, so its frequency means little. This rearrangement joins TRBV30 to TRBJ2-3, with a tentative D call TRBD1 (6 bases). Germline CDR1 GTSNPN, CDR2 SVGIG (reference sequence). The CDR3 extends over 13 amino acids. Trimming removed 3 bases from V and 6 bases from J, with 13 bases in between. The CDR3 DNA follows: TGTGCCTGGAGGCCAGGGGTGGCGGATACGCAGTATTTT. Translating it yields CAWRPGVADTQYF. The variable domain in full, completed from reference TRBV30 and TRBJ2-3, reads SQTIHQWPATLVQPVGSPLSLECTVEGTSNPNLYWYRQAAGRGLQLLFYSVGIGQISSEVPQNLSASRPQDRQFILSSKKLLLSDSGFYLCAWRPGVADTQYFGPGTRLTVL.

This clonotype was picked up many times. The junction shows a germline mismatch at one end, possibly a read error. This beta chain came through as a stray read in a library set up for alpha chains, and its size says little. The gene calls are TRBV20-1 and TRBJ2-1; tentatively, D is TRBD1 (5 bases). This CDR3 has 11 residues. Germline CDR1 and CDR2: DFQATT and SNEGSKA (reference sequence). CDR3 amino acids: CSARDRGTTAF. The CDR3 region has the DNA TGCAGTGCTAGAGATAGGGGAACGACGGCCTTC.

This clonotype was observed at least ten times. This beta chain came through as a stray read in a library set up for alpha chains, and its size says little. The chain has TRBV20-1 and TRBJ2-7; 10 positions match TRBD2. The CDR3 contains 15 residues. Per the germline V gene, CDR1 is DFQATT and CDR2 is SNEGSKA (reference sequence). V shed 3 bases and J 5 bases; nucleotides not matched to a gene: 10. The CDR3 sequence: CSASPASGRSNEQYF. The CDR3 coding sequence is TGCAGTGCTAGCCCCGCTAGCGGGAGAAGCAACGAGCAGTACTTC.